This T cell receptor (beta chain) originates from a study of the immune and genomic landscape of osteosarcoma (dated by TCRdb to the early 2020s). About the study as a whole: The overall cohort included more than 40 pediatric and adult patients with high-grade osteosarcoma, and the median age at diagnosis was about 25 years (range about 5-90). The cohort was enriched for poor-risk disease, as unfavorable pathologic response to standard therapy was shown in 73% to 75% of the cohort and approximately 69% of the cohort were deceased. In the overall cohort, around three fifths of patients were male, and localized disease at diagnosis was presented by around 77% of patients. To define immunogenic potential, the study profiled osteosarcoma specimens using whole genome, RNA and T-cell receptor sequencing along with immunohistochemistry and reverse phase protein arrays. To characterize the osteosarcoma immunogenomic landscape, the TCR sequencing results were combined with transcriptome, protein array and immunostaining data. The goal of the study was to explain why immune checkpoint inhibitors show limited clinical activity in osteosarcoma. Three patients contributed two samples from the same tumor site.

CDR1 is given as SQVTM and CDR2 as ANQGSEA, both from the germline V gene. The junction shows trimming of 3 bases on V and 0 bases on J, plus 7 bases between the germline ends. The CDR3 spans 13 residues, from the cysteine through the phenylalanine. This entry keeps only the CDR3 DNA: 39 bases, framed from base 1. Post-treatment primary, local recurrence and metastasis tumors from poor-prognosis patients were used as specimens. TCR beta chain CDR3 regions were immunosequenced with the ImmunoSEQ Assay (Adaptive Biotechnologies). As for how the authors treated the data: The ImmunoSEQ Analyzer platform was used to export TCRB rearrangements, read counts, read proportions and gene usage. T-cell clonality was calculated from productive rearrangements as 1 minus Pielou's evenness. In the clonal space homeostasis analysis, clonotypes were sorted into rare, small, medium, large or hyperexpanded (0.01 to 1 of the repertoire) bins. TCR productive clonality was compared across immune clusters C1, C2 and C3 using the Wilcoxon rank sum test. TCRdb carries this immuneACCESS record with in-frame sequences only. Its versions omit some clonotypes, under half of them owing to an unresolved V gene in the studies checked, with the rest unexplained. V and J calls and clone size are those listed in that table; D and trimming were worked out from the DNA. For this sample there are about 10,000 clones; about 71% appear just once. Jointly, the top ten make up around 19% of the sample.

Overall results and qualifications from the work: Clonality benchmarks were derived from external normal skin and healthy peripheral blood data rather than from matched normal tissue. TCR productive clonality was greater in the immune-hot C3 cluster than in the cold C1 cluster, although TCR productive clonality remained low overall. Productive TCR clonality was found to be low overall, with an average of 0.09 and a maximum of 0.3, which suggested limited T-cell clonal expansion. About 5 cases had a single hyperexpanded clone dominating the repertoire, and all had fewer than 100 T-cell clonotypes. Sample size was not determined by any statistical method, because osteosarcoma is rare and all possible samples were collected. Matched blood was collected from only two patients, alongside the frozen tumor specimens.

Note on this clone: Its antigen is unknown. Qualities for individual bases were not recorded, and no much larger clone is one base off.

This clonotype was obtained from a human donor with osteosarcoma. Sequenced sample: osteosarcoma tumor tissue from the lung. The chain was built from TRBV29-1 and TRBJ2-3, with a tentative D gene TRBD2 over 5 matching bases. The CDR3 region has the sequence CSVDSGSTDTQYF. The sequenced DNA: TGCAGCGTTGATTCGGGAAGCACAGATACGCAGTATTTT.